This note documents a single T cell receptor beta chain sequence. Its antigen is as yet unknown. Some clones are missing from TCRdb's copy, which holds only in-frame ones; the method was immunoSEQ multiplex PCR. The table shows about 54,000 clones, with almost 70% occurring only once. The source of the sample is a study of CD4+ T cells in melanoma. Broader study findings: Diverse differentiation states were reported for melanoma neoantigen-specific CD4+ T cells.

Trimming shortened V by 7 bases and J by 6 bases, and 16 bases separated the two germline ends. Germline CDR1 reads LNHDA; CDR2 reads SQIVND (reference sequence). This CDR3 spans 14 amino acids. V gene TRBV19 combines with J gene TRBJ1-5; no definite D call. Sequences were obtained from tumor tissue. The source of this sequence is a human donor with melanoma. The CDR3 DNA reads as TGTGCCAGTACCCCGGGAGGCTTGGGTCAGCCCCAGCATTTT. This encodes CASTPGGLGQPQHF.